These T cell receptor beta chains were read from a single sample in a study of T cell changes during pregnancy in multiple sclerosis. The protocol was immunoSEQ multiplex PCR, while the TCRdb copy is restricted to in-frame clones and leaves out a portion. The table lists over 30,000 clones, about nine tenths of them singletons. The sequences come from CD8+ T cells from peripheral blood mononuclear cells, collected in the third trimester of pregnancy. These receptors all come from a female donor with multiple sclerosis, enrolled in a pregnancy study. Each CDR3 is given with its conserved first and last residue. The order of the fields is D gene, clone size, V gene, J gene, CDR3 DNA, CDR3 protein. A D gene is named only where the DNA matches it firmly. Clone size is shown for a subset of rows, as once, few, many or a class of expanded clone.

>TRBD2|-|TRBV29-1|TRBJ2-1
TGCAGCGTTGAAGACGCCGGGACTAGCGGGGGCTATAGCTCCTACAATGAGCAGTTCTTC
CSVEDAGTSGGYSSYNEQFF
>TRBD1|-|TRBV27|TRBJ2-7
TGTGCCAGCAGTGGCGCTTCAGGGGGCTACGAGCAGTACTTC
CASSGASGGYEQYF
>-|-|TRBV7-9|TRBJ2-7
TGTGCCAGCAGCTCAAAGGACAGCTCCTACGAGCAGTACTTC
CASSSKDSSYEQYF
>TRBD1|-|TRBV27|TRBJ2-7
TGTGCCAGCAGTTTCCGACAGGGGGAGCAGTACTTC
CASSFRQGEQYF
>TRBD1|-|TRBV29-1|TRBJ1-2
TGCAGCGTCGTGACAGGGTTTGGCGGCTACACCTTC
CSVVTGFGGYTF
>TRBD1|-|TRBV27|TRBJ2-1
TGTGCCAGCAGTTTATTCGGACAGGGGGGCGGAAATGAGCAGTTCTTC
CASSLFGQGGGNEQFF
>TRBD2|once|TRBV7-2|TRBJ2-2
TGTGCCAGCAGCCGGTCTAGCGGGGGGCTCTACTTAGACACCGGGGAGCTGTTTTTT
CASSRSSGGLYLDTGELFF
>TRBD1|-|TRBV2|TRBJ2-3
TGTGCCAGCCGGGGACAGACGCAGTATTTT
CASRGQTQYF
>TRBD2|-|TRBV5-1|TRBJ2-1
TGCGCCAGCAGCTTGAAGAGCGGGAGTGGGCAGTTCTTC
CASSLKSGSGQFF
>TRBD2|once|TRBV28|TRBJ2-3
TGTGCCAGCAGCCTAGCGGGAGGGACAGATACGCAGTATTTT
CASSLAGGTDTQYF
>-|-|TRBV6-5|TRBJ2-1
TGTGCCAGCAGTTACTTGGCAGGATACAATGAGCAGTTCTTC
CASSYLAGYNEQFF
>TRBD1|-|TRBV9|TRBJ2-2
TGTGCCAGCAGCATCTCTCGGGACAGTAACACCGGGGAGCTGTTTTTT
CASSISRDSNTGELFF
>-|-|TRBV4-1|TRBJ2-7
TGCGCCAGCAGCCCTCAAGCCGGTTCCTACGAGCAGTACTTC
CASSPQAGSYEQYF
>-|-|TRBV27|TRBJ2-7
TGTGCCAGCAGCCGACCGGGATCGTCCTACGAGCAGTACTTC
CASSRPGSSYEQYF
>-|-|TRBV7-9|TRBJ2-7
TGTGCCAGCAGCTTAGGAGTAGTTTCCTCCTACGAGCAGTACTTC
CASSLGVVSSYEQYF
>TRBD1|-|TRBV28|TRBJ1-3
TGTGCCAGCAGTTCCCCGCTCAGACAGGGGGCATATCCTCTCTCTGGAAACACCATATATTTT
CASSSPLRQGAYPLSGNTIYF
>-|-|TRBV5-1|TRBJ1-1
TGCGCCAGCAGCGCAGGGGCTGAAGCTTTCTTT
CASSAGAEAFF
>TRBD1|-|TRBV27|TRBJ2-4
TGTGCCAGCAGTTTATGGGGAGGGACAGGGTTTGACATTCAGTACTTC
CASSLWGGTGFDIQYF
>-|-|TRBV13|TRBJ2-7
TGTGCCAGCAGCTTAGGCCTGTCCGGGAGCCCCTACGAGCAGTACTTC
CASSLGLSGSPYEQYF
>TRBD2|-|TRBV5-1|TRBJ2-1
TGCGCCAGCAGCTTGGGTTTAGCGGGTTCAAGTGAGCAGTTCTTC
CASSLGLAGSSEQFF
>TRBD1|-|TRBV27|TRBJ2-2
TGTGCCAGCAGTCCAAGACAGGGAGAGAACACCGGGGAGCTGTTTTTT
CASSPRQGENTGELFF
>-|-|TRBV4-2|TRBJ2-5
TGTGCCAGCAGCCAAATACAGGGCGGGGAGACCCAGTACTTC
CASSQIQGGETQYF
>-|-|TRBV6-1|TRBJ1-5
TGTGCCAGCAGTGAAAATCGCGGGAGCAATCAGCCCCAGCATTTT
CASSENRGSNQPQHF
>TRBD2|-|TRBV15|TRBJ2-5
TGTGCCACCAGCAGAGAAGGTCTAGCGGCGATCCAAGAGACCCAGTACTTC
CATSREGLAAIQETQYF
>-|-|TRBV6-5|TRBJ2-7
TGTGCCACCACCGCGGGCCCGGCTGGCATCGAGCAGTACTTC
CATTAGPAGIEQYF
>-|-|TRBV9|TRBJ2-7
TGTGCCAGCAGCGTAGGAGGGAGCGACACCTACGAGCAGTACTTC
CASSVGGSDTYEQYF
>-|few|TRBV9|TRBJ1-2
TGTGCCAGCAGCACCCCAGGTTCCTATGGCTACACCTTC
CASSTPGSYGYTF
>TRBD1|few|TRBV9|TRBJ2-2
TGTGCCAGCTCAATAGAACAGGGGGGCATCACCGGGGAGCTGTTTTTT
CASSIEQGGITGELFF
>-|few|TRBV6-5|TRBJ2-1
TGTGCCAGCGGGGGGGCCCGTAATGAGCAGTTCTTC
CASGGARNEQFF
>TRBD2|-|TRBV7-8|TRBJ2-1
TGTGCCAGCAGCTTAGGGGGCGGGAGGGATGAGCAGTTCTTC
CASSLGGGRDEQFF
>-|-|TRBV5-1|TRBJ2-1
TGCGCCAGCACAGATAATGGGGGCGGGCAGAAAAGCTCCTCCTACAATGAGCAGTTCTTC
CASTDNGGGQKSSSYNEQFF
>TRBD2|-|TRBV9|TRBJ2-7
TGTGCCAGCAGCGTAGGGGGGGGACTAGCAGCCTACGAGCAGTACTTC
CASSVGGGLAAYEQYF
>-|-|TRBV15|TRBJ2-1
TGTGCCACCAGCAGGGGCTCCATGGCCAATGAGCAGTTCTTC
CATSRGSMANEQFF
>-|-|TRBV9|TRBJ2-5
TGTGCCAGCAGCCCAAGAACAGGGACAGAGACCCAGTACTTC
CASSPRTGTETQYF
>TRBD2|-|TRBV11-1|TRBJ2-7
TGTGCCAGCAGTTTAGCGGGAGTTACCTACGAGCAGTACTTC
CASSLAGVTYEQYF
>-|-|TRBV27|TRBJ2-1
TGTGCCAGCAGTTGGTCATGGGGAGCGGCCTACAATGAGCAGTTCTTC
CASSWSWGAAYNEQFF
>-|-|TRBV2|TRBJ1-1
TGTGCCAGCGAGCAACGGATAAGGGGCCCCACTGAAGCTTTCTTT
CASEQRIRGPTEAFF
>-|-|TRBV25-1|TRBJ1-2
TGTGCCAGCAGTGAATGGGAGGGTACGGATGGCTACACCTTC
CASSEWEGTDGYTF
>TRBD2|once|TRBV9|TRBJ2-1
TGTGCCAGCAGCGTTGGGCTAGCGGCTTACAATGAGCAGTTCTTC
CASSVGLAAYNEQFF
>TRBD1|-|TRBV6-1|TRBJ2-7
TGTGCCAGCAGTGTTGGGACAGGGGGCAGGGAGCAGTACTTC
CASSVGTGGREQYF